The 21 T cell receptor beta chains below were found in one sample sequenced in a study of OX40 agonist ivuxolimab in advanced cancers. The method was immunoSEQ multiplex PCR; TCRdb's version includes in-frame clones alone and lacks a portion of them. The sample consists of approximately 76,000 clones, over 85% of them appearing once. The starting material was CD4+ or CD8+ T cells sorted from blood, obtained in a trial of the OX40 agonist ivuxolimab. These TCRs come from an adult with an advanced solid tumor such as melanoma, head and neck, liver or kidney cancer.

The CDR3 nucleotides are TGTGCCAGCAGCCACAAAGCGGGGGGGCCGTTTGAGCAGTTCTTC. Its protein is CASSHKAGGPFEQFF. This sequence joins TRBV14 and TRBJ2-1; 10 nucleotides align to TRBD2. The trim removed 3 bases at V and 9 bases at J, leaving 8 bases unmatched. This CDR3 has 15 residues. Germline-derived CDR1 and CDR2 are SGHDN and FVKESK.

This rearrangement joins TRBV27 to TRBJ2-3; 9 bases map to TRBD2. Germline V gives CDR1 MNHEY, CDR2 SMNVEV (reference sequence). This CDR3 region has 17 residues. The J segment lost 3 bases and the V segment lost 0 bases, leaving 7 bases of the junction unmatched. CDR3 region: CASSLSLAGWVTDTQYF. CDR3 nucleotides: TGTGCCAGCAGTTTATCGCTAGCGGGATGGGTTACAGATACGCAGTATTTT.

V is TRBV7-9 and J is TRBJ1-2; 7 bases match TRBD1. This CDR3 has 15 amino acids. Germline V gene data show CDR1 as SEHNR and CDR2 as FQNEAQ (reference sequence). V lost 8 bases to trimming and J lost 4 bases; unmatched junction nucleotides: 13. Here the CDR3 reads CASGNDRARFYGYTF. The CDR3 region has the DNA TGTGCCAGCGGGAACGACAGGGCGCGATTCTATGGCTACACCTTC.

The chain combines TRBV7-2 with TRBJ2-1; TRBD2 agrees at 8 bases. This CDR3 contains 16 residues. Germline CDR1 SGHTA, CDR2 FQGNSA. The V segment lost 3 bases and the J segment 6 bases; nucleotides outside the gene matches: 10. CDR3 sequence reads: CASSLGTGGGTNEQFF. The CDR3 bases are TGTGCCAGCAGCTTGGGTACAGGCGGGGGGACCAATGAGCAGTTCTTC. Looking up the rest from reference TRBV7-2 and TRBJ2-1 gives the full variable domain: GAGVSQSPSNKVTEKGKDVELRCDPISGHTALYWYRQSLGQGLEFLIYFQGNSAPDKSGLPSDRFSAERTGGSVSTLTIQRTQQEDSAVYLCASSLGTGGGTNEQFFGPGTRLTVL.

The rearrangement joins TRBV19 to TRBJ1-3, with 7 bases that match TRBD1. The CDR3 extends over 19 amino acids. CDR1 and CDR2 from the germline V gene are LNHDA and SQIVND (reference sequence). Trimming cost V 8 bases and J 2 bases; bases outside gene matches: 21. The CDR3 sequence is CASEGSGTATHSTGNTIYF. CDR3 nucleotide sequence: TGTGCCAGTGAAGGATCCGGGACAGCAACACACTCTACTGGAAACACCATATATTTT.

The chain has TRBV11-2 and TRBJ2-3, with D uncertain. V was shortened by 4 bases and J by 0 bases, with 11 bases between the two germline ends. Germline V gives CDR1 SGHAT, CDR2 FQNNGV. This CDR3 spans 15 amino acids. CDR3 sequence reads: CASSSLPSSTDTQYF. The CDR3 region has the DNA TGTGCCAGCAGCTCCCTGCCGTCTAGCACAGATACGCAGTATTTT.

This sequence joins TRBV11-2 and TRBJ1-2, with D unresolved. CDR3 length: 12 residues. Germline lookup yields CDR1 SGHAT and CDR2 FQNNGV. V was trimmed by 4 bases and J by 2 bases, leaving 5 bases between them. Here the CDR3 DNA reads TGTGCCAGCAGCTCAGTAAACTATGGCTACACCTTC. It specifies CASSSVNYGYTF.

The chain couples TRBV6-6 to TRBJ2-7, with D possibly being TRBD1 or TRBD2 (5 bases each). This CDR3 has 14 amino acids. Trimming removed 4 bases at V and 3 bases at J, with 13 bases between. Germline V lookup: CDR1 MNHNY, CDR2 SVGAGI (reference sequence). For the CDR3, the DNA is TGTGCCAGCAGTTCTCGGGACGGATTCTACGAGCAGTACTTC. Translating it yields CASSSRDGFYEQYF.

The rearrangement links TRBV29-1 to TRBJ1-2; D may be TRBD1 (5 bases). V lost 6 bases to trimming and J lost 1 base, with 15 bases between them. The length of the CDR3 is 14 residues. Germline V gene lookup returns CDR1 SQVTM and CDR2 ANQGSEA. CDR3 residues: CSVIRQGSNYGYTF. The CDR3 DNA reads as TGCAGCGTGATTCGGCAGGGAAGTAACTATGGCTACACCTTC.

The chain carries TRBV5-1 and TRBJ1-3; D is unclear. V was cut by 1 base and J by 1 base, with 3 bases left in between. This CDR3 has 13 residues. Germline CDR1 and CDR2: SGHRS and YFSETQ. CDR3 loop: CASSLYSGNTIYF. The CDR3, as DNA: TGCGCCAGCAGCTTGTATTCTGGAAACACCATATATTTT. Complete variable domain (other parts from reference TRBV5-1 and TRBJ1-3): KAGVTQTPRYLIKTRGQQVTLSCSPISGHRSVSWYQQTPGQGLQFLFEYFSETQRNKGNFPGRFSGRQFSNSRSEMNVSTLELGDSALYLCASSLYSGNTIYFGEGSWLTVV.

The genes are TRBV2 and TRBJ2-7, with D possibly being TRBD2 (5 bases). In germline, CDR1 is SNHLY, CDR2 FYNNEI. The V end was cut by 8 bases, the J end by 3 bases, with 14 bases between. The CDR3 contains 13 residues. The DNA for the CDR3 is TGTGCCAGCGTCACACGGGGTAGCTACGAGCAGTACTTC. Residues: CASVTRGSYEQYF.

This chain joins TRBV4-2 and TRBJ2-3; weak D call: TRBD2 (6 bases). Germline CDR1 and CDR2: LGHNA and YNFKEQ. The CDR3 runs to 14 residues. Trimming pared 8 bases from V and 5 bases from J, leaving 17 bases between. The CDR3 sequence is CASAPDGEEDTQYF. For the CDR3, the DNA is TGTGCCAGCGCCCCTGACGGGGAGGAAGATACGCAGTATTTT.

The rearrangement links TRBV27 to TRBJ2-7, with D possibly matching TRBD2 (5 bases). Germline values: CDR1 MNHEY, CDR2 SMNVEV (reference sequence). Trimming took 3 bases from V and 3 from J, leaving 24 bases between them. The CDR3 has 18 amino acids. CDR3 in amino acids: CASSLSSPPRASSYEQYF. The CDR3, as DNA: TGTGCCAGCAGTTTGTCGTCTCCCCCGCGGGCAAGCAGCTACGAGCAGTACTTC.

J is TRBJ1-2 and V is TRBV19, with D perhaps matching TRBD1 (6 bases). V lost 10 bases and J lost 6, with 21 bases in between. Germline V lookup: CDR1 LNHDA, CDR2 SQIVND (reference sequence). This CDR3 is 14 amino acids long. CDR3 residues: CATRPGTPYNGYTF. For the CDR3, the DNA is TGTGCCACCAGACCAGGGACACCGTACAATGGCTACACCTTC.

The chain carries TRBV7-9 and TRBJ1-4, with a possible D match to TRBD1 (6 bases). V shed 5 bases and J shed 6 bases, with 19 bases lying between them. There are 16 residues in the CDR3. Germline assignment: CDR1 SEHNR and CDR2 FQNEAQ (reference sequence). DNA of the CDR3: TGTGCCAGCAGCAGAATCCCGACAGGTCAGGATGAAAAACTGTTTTTT. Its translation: CASSRIPTGQDEKLFF.

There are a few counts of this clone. The CDR3, as DNA: TGTGCCATCAGTGAGTCGACGGGGCCCTACGAGCAGTACTTC. Protein sequence: CAISESTGPYEQYF. The rearrangement joins TRBV10-3 to TRBJ2-7; D is tentatively TRBD1 or TRBD2 (5 bases each). Germline V gene lookup returns CDR1 ENHRY and CDR2 SYGVKD. Trimming pared 0 bases from V and 2 bases from J, leaving 8 bases between. The CDR3 sequence is 14 residues long.

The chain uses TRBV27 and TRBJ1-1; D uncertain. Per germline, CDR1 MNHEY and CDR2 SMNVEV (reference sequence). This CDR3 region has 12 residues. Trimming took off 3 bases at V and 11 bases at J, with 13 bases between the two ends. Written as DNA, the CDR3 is TGTGCCAGCAGTTTCCGACCGCCCCCGGCTTTCTTT. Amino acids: CASSFRPPPAFF.

The CDR3 loop is CASHEVGTPPETQYF. The DNA of the CDR3 is TGTGCCAGCCACGAGGTCGGGACTCCACCTGAGACCCAGTACTTC. The chain combines TRBV14 with TRBJ2-5, with D possibly matching TRBD2 (6 bases). This CDR3 has 15 residues. Germline CDR1 and CDR2: SGHDN and FVKESK. V lost 8 bases and J lost 5, with 21 bases in between.

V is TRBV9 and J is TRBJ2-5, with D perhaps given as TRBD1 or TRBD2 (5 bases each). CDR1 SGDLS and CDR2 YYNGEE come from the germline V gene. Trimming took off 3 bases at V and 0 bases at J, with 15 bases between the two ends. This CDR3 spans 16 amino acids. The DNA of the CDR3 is TGTGCCAGCAGCGCTACCGGGACGGTGTACCAAGAGACCCAGTACTTC. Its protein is CASSATGTVYQETQYF.

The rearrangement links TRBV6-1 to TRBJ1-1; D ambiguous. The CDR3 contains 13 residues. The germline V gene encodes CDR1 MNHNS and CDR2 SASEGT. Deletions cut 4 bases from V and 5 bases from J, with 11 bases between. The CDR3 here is CASSVDVLTEAFF. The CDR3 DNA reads TGTGCCAGCAGTGTAGACGTTTTGACTGAAGCTTTCTTT.

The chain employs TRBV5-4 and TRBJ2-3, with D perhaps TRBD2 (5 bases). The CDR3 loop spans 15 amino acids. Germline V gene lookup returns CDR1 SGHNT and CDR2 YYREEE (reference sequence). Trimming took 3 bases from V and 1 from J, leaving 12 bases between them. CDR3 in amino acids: CASSSLKRGTDTQYF. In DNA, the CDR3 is TGTGCCAGCAGCTCGCTAAAGAGGGGCACAGATACGCAGTATTTT.